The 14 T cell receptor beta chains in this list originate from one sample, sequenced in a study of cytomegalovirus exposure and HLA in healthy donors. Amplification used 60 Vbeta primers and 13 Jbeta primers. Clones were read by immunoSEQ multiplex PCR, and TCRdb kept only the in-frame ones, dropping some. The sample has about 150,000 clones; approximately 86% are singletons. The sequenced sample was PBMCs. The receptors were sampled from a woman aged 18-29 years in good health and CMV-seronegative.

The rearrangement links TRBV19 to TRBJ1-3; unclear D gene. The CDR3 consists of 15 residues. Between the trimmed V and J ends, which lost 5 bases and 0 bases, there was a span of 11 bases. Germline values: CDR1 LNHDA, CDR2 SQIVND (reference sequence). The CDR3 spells CASSLTPSSGNTIYF. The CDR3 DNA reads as TGTGCCAGTAGTCTGACTCCTTCCTCTGGAAACACCATATATTTT.

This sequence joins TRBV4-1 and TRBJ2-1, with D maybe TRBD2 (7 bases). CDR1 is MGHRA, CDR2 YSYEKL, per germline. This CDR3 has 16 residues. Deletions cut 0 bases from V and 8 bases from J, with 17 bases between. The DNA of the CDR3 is TGCGCCAGCAGCCAAGAGAAGGGAGGGGGGAAAGATGAGCAGTTCTTC. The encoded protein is CASSQEKGGGKDEQFF.

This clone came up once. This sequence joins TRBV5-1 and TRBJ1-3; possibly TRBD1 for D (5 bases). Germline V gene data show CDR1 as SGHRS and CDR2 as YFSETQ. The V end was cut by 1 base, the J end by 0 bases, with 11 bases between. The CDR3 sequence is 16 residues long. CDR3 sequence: CASSLTGTNSGNTIYF. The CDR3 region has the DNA TGCGCCAGCAGCTTGACGGGGACTAACTCTGGAAACACCATATATTTT.

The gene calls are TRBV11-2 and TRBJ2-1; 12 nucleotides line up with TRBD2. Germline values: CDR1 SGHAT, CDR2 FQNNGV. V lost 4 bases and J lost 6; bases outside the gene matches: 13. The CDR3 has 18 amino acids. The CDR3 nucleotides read TGTGCCAGCAGCTCTATTTGGGCTAGCGGGGGGGTTGGCAATGAGCAGTTCTTC. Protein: CASSSIWASGGVGNEQFF. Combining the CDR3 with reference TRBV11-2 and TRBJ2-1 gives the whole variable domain EAGVAQSPRYKIIEKRQSVAFWCNPISGHATLYWYQQILGQGPKLLIQFQNNGVVDDSQLPKDRFSAERLKGVDSTLKIQPAKLEDSAVYLCASSSIWASGGVGNEQFFGPGTRLTVL.

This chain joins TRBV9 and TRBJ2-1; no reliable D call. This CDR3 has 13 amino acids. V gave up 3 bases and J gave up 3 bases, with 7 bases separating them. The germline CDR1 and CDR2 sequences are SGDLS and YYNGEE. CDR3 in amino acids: CASSDSLYNEQFF. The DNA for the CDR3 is TGTGCCAGCAGCGACAGCCTCTACAATGAGCAGTTCTTC.

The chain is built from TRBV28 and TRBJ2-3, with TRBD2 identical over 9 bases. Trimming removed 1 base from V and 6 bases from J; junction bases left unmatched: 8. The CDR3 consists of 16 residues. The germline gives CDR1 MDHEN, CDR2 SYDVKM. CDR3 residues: CASSLFGGGASDTQYF. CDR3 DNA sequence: TGTGCCAGCAGTTTATTTGGCGGGGGGGCAAGTGATACGCAGTATTTT.

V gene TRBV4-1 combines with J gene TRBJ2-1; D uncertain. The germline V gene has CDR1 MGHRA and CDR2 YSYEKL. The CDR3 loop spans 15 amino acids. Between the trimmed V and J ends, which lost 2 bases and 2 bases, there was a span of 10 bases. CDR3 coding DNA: TGCGCCAGCAGCCAACTTCCAACGGCCTACAATGAGCAGTTCTTC. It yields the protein CASSQLPTAYNEQFF.

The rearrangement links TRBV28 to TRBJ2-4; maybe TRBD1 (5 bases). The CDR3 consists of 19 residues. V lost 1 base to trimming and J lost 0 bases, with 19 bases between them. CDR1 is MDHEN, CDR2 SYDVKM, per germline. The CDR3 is CASSLYVVGRVEAKNIQYF. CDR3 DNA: TGTGCCAGCAGTTTATACGTTGTGGGCAGGGTCGAAGCCAAAAACATTCAGTACTTC.

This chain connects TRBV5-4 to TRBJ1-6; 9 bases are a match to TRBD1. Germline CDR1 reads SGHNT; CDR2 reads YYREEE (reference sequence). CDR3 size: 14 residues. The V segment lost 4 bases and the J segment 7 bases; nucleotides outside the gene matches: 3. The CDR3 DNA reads TGTGCCAGCAGCACGGACAGGGGCAATTCACCCCTCCACTTT. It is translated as CASSTDRGNSPLHF.

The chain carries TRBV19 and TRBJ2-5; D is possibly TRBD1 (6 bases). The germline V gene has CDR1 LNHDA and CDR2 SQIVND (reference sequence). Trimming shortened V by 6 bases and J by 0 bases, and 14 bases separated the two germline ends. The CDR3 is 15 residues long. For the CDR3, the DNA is TGTGCCAGTAGCATGGGGGCCCCGCACCAAGAGACCCAGTACTTC. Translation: CASSMGAPHQETQYF.

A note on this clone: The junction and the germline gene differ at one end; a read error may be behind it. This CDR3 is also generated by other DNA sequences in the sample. The DNA of the CDR3 is TGCGCCAGCAGACCTACAGGGGGACCCCGTAATCAGCCCCAGCACTTT. This codes for CASRPTGGPRNQPQHF. The J gene is TRBJ1-5, the V gene TRBV4-1, with 8 bases identical to TRBD1. Per the germline V gene, CDR1 is MGHRA and CDR2 is YSYEKL. The CDR3 contains 16 residues.

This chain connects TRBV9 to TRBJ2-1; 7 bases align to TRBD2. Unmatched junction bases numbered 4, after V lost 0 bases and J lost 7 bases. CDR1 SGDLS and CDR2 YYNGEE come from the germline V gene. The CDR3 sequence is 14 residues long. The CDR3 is CASSVAGGRNEQFF. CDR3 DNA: TGTGCCAGCAGCGTAGCGGGAGGCCGTAATGAGCAGTTCTTC. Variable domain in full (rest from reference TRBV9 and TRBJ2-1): DSGVTQTPKHLITATGQRVTLRCSPRSGDLSVYWYQQSLDQGLQFLIQYYNGEERAKGNILERFSAQQFPDLHSELNLSSLELGDSALYFCASSVAGGRNEQFFGPGTRLTVL.

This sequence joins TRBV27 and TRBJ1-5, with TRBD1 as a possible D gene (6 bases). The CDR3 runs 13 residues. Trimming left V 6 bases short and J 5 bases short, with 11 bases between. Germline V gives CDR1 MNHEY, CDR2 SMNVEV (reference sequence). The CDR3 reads CASRRDTYQPQHF. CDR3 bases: TGTGCCAGCAGACGGGACACCTATCAGCCCCAGCATTTT.

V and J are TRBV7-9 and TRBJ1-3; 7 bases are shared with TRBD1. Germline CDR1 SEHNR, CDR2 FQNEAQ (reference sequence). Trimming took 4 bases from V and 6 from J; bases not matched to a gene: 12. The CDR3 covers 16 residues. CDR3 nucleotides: TGTGCCAGCAGCTATCTCGTAACAGGGGATGCAAACACCATATATTTT. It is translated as CASSYLVTGDANTIYF.